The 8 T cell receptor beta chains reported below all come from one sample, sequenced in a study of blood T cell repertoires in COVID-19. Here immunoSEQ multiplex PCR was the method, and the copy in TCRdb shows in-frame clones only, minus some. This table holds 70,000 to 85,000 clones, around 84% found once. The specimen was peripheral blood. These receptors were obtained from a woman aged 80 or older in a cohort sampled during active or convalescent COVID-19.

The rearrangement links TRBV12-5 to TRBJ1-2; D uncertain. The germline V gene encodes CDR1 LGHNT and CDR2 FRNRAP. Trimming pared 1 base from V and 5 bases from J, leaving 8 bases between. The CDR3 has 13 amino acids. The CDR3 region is CASGLEVEYGYTF. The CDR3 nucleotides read TGTGCTAGTGGTTTGGAAGTGGAGTATGGCTACACCTTC.

CDR3 sequence (DNA): TGTGCCAGCAGCCAAGCGGGGACAGCCCTTTTCTCTGGAAACACCATATATTTT. Translating gives CASSQAGTALFSGNTIYF. The chain is built from TRBV3-1 (or the pseudogene TRBV3-2) and TRBJ1-3; 7 bases agree with TRBD1. V shed 1 base, J shed 0 bases, and the junction held 9 bases outside the gene matches. This CDR3 is built from 18 residues. The germline gives CDR1 LGHDT, CDR2 YNNKEL (reference sequence).

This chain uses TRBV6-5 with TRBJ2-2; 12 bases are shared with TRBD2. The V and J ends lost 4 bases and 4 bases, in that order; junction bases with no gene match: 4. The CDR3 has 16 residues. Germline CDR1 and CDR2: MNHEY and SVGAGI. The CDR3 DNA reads TGTGCCAGCAGTTTATCTAGCGGGAGGGGCACCGGGGAGCTGTTTTTT. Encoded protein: CASSLSSGRGTGELFF.

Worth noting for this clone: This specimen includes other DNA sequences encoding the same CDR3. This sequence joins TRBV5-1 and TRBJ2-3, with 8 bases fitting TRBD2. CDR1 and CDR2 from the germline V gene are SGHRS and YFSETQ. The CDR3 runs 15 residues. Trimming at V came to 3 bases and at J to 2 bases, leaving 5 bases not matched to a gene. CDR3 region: CASSSTSGSTDTQYF. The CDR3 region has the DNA TGCGCCAGCAGCTCTACTAGCGGCTCCACAGATACGCAGTATTTT.

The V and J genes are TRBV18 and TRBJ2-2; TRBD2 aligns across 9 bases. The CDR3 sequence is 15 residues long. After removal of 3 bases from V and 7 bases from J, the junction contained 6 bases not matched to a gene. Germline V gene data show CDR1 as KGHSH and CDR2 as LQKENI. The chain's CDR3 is CASSPGVAGVGELFF. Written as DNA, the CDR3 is TGTGCCAGCTCACCGGGAGTAGCGGGAGTCGGGGAGCTGTTTTTT.

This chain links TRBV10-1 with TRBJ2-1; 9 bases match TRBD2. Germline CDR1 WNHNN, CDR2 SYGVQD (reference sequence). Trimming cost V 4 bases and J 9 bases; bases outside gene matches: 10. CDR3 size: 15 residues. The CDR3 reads CASSGGLAAVGEQFF. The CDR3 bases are TGCGCCAGCAGTGGGGGACTAGCCGCGGTCGGTGAGCAGTTCTTC.

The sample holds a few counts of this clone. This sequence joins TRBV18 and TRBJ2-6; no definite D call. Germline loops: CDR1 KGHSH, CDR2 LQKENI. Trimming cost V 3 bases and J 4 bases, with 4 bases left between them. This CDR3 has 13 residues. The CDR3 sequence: CASSPGGANVLTF. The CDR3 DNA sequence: TGTGCCAGCTCACCGGGCGGGGCCAACGTCCTGACTTTC.

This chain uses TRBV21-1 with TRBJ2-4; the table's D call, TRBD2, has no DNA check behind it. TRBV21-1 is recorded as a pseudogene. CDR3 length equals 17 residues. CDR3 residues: CAFPVRWRSLAKNIQYF. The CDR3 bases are TGTGCCTTTCCCGTACGGTGGCGGAGCCTAGCCAAAAACATTCAGTACTTC.